The next 21 T cell receptor beta chains were all read from a single sample in a study of cytomegalovirus exposure and HLA in healthy donors. The primer mix had 60 Vbeta and 13 Jbeta primers. Measured with immunoSEQ multiplex PCR; TCRdb has only the in-frame clones, and not every one. This sample has roughly 130,000 clones, with roughly 66% found just once. The sequenced sample was PBMCs. The receptor source for this set is a man younger than 30 in good health and CMV-seronegative.

This chain links TRBV5-6 with TRBJ1-4, with no clear D. The CDR3 has 14 amino acids. Trimming took off 4 bases at V and 0 bases at J, with 7 bases between the two ends. Germline V gene sequence: CDR1 SGHDT, CDR2 YYEEEE. CDR3 amino acids: CASSLYPTNEKLFF. CDR3 bases: TGTGCCAGCAGCCTTTATCCAACTAATGAAAAACTGTTTTTT.

This clone has just a few counts. This chain joins TRBV6-1 and TRBJ2-5, with TRBD2 as a possible D gene (5 bases). Looked up from germline, CDR1 is MNHNS and CDR2 is SASEGT. V gave up 6 bases and J gave up 6 bases, with 20 bases separating them. This CDR3 spans 15 amino acids. CDR3 residues: CASSPSPTAAKTQYF. CDR3 DNA sequence: TGTGCCAGCAGCCCCAGTCCTACAGCGGCCAAGACCCAGTACTTC.

V is TRBV5-4 and J is TRBJ2-5; TRBD2 is a possible D gene (6 bases). V lost 4 bases and J lost 1, with 14 bases in between. CDR3 size: 15 residues. Germline values: CDR1 SGHNT, CDR2 YYREEE (reference sequence). The CDR3 sequence: CASSPQGSGQETQYF. CDR3 coding DNA: TGTGCCAGCAGCCCTCAGGGTAGCGGCCAAGAGACCCAGTACTTC.

This clone turned up a few times. The genes are TRBV5-6 and TRBJ1-1; D is unclear. The CDR3 contains 15 residues. V lost 2 bases and J lost 0, with 11 bases in between. Germline V gives CDR1 SGHDT, CDR2 YYEEEE. CDR3 bases: TGTGCCAGCAGCTTTAACGGGGTCATGAACACTGAAGCTTTCTTT. It codes for CASSFNGVMNTEAFF.

V gene TRBV28 combines with J gene TRBJ1-2; a weak D match, TRBD1 (6 bases). The V and J ends lost 3 bases and 5 bases respectively, with 13 bases between them. There are 14 residues in the CDR3. Germline V gives CDR1 MDHEN, CDR2 SYDVKM. The CDR3 region has the DNA TGTGCCAGCAGTTTCGACAGGAGTTTATATGGCTACACCTTC. Protein sequence: CASSFDRSLYGYTF.

The V and J genes are TRBV9 and TRBJ1-1; TRBD1 aligns across 12 bases. CDR3 length: 16 amino acids. Trimming took 0 bases from V and 8 from J; bases not matched to a gene: 8. Germline CDR1 SGDLS, CDR2 YYNGEE. This chain's CDR3 is CASSVEGTGGLDEAFF. In DNA, the CDR3 is TGTGCCAGCAGCGTAGAAGGGACAGGGGGCCTAGACGAAGCTTTCTTT.

The genes are TRBV6-6 and TRBJ1-3; weak D call: TRBD1 (5 bases). The CDR3 contains 16 residues. V lost 6 bases and J lost 0, with 15 bases in between. Per the germline V gene, CDR1 is MNHNY and CDR2 is SVGAGI (reference sequence). CDR3 loop: CASSDGTSSSGNTIYF. The CDR3 DNA sequence: TGTGCCAGCAGCGACGGGACTTCCAGCTCTGGAAACACCATATATTTT.

This chain links TRBV9 with TRBJ1-3, with TRBD1 as a possible D gene (5 bases). This CDR3 has 17 amino acids. Trimming took 4 bases from V and 0 from J, leaving 17 bases between them. Looked up from germline, CDR1 is SGDLS and CDR2 is YYNGEE. The CDR3 DNA reads as TGTGCCAGCAGCTTGGGGGGGGAGATCTACTCTGGAAACACCATATATTTT. This encodes CASSLGGEIYSGNTIYF.

As for this clone: One end of the junction does not line up with germline, which may come from a read error. The chain recombines TRBV7-9 with TRBJ2-7; D perhaps matches TRBD2 (6 bases). Germline loops: CDR1 SEHNR, CDR2 FQNEAQ (reference sequence). This CDR3 is 14 amino acids long. CDR3 DNA sequence: TGTTCCAGCAGCTTAAGGCGGGGCTCCTACGAGCAGTACTTC. Protein product: CSSSLRRGSYEQYF.

This clone was recorded a few times. As DNA, the CDR3 is TGTGCCATCAGTGACAGCTCCTACGAGCAGTACTTC. It codes for CAISDSSYEQYF. The chain recombines TRBV10-3 with TRBJ2-7; no clear D. The CDR3 consists of 12 residues. Trimming stripped 3 bases from V and 0 bases from J, with 3 bases between. Germline CDR1 ENHRY, CDR2 SYGVKD.

This sequence joins TRBV15 and TRBJ1-1; 7 positions match TRBD1. Trimming took 3 bases from V and 4 from J; bases not matched to a gene: 5. Germline V gives CDR1 LNHNV, CDR2 YYDKDF (reference sequence). CDR3 length: 14 amino acids. The CDR3 sequence is CATSSRGSGTEAFF. The CDR3 DNA sequence: TGTGCCACCAGCAGCAGGGGGTCGGGCACTGAAGCTTTCTTT. The full variable domain, with the rest looked up from reference TRBV15 and TRBJ1-1, is DAMVIQNPRYQVTQFGKPVTLSCSQTLNHNVMYWYQQKSSQAPKLLFHYYDKDFNNEADTPDNFQSRRPNTSFCFLDIRSPGLGDTAMYLCATSSRGSGTEAFFGQGTRLTVV.

J is TRBJ2-5 and V is TRBV7-9; a weak D match, TRBD1 (5 bases). CDR1 and CDR2 from the germline V gene are SEHNR and FQNEAQ (reference sequence). Trimming cost V 1 base and J 4 bases, with 10 bases left between them. The CDR3 is 14 amino acids. The DNA of the CDR3 is TGTGCCAGCAGCTTAGTTCTGGGGCTAGAGACCCAGTACTTC. Translating gives CASSLVLGLETQYF.

The chain uses TRBV5-4 and TRBJ1-1; a possible D gene is TRBD1 (6 bases). The CDR3 covers 14 residues. Germline V lookup: CDR1 SGHNT, CDR2 YYREEE (reference sequence). The V gene lost 4 bases and the J gene lost 4 bases, with 14 bases spanning the gap. CDR3 sequence: CASSGGQVGTEAFF. CDR3 DNA sequence: TGTGCCAGCAGCGGGGGCCAAGTTGGCACTGAAGCTTTCTTT.

The J gene is TRBJ2-2, the V gene TRBV11-1, with D unresolved. V was cut by 8 bases and J by 3 bases, with 13 bases left in between. This CDR3 has 14 amino acids. Germline-derived CDR1 and CDR2 are SGHAT and FQDESV (reference sequence). The CDR3: CASGVVAYTGELFF. The DNA for the CDR3 is TGTGCCAGCGGCGTGGTAGCTTACACCGGGGAGCTGTTTTTT.

This clone was seen a handful of times. This chain uses TRBV30 with TRBJ2-3, with D tentatively TRBD2 (5 bases). V lost 8 bases to trimming and J lost 3 bases, with 15 bases between them. The CDR3 contains 13 residues. Germline V lookup: CDR1 GTSNPN, CDR2 SVGIG (reference sequence). The CDR3 is CAATGPGTDTQYF. DNA for the CDR3: TGTGCCGCCACGGGCCCGGGAACAGATACGCAGTATTTT. Supplemented by reference TRBV30 and TRBJ2-3, the full variable domain reads SQTIHQWPATLVQPVGSPLSLECTVEGTSNPNLYWYRQAAGRGLQLLFYSVGIGQISSEVPQNLSASRPQDRQFILSSKKLLLSDSGFYLCAATGPGTDTQYFGPGTRLTVL.

The chain employs TRBV5-1 and TRBJ2-2; D unresolved. Germline V lookup: CDR1 SGHRS, CDR2 YFSETQ. Trimming stripped 0 bases from V and 8 bases from J, with 8 bases between. The CDR3 loop spans 13 amino acids. The CDR3 reads CASSLGVEGELFF. The CDR3 DNA reads TGCGCCAGCAGCTTGGGAGTTGAGGGGGAGCTGTTTTTT.

V gene TRBV9 combines with J gene TRBJ2-1; 11 bases line up with TRBD2. CDR3 length: 19 residues. CDR1 and CDR2 from the germline V gene are SGDLS and YYNGEE. The J segment lost 1 base and the V segment lost 2 bases, leaving 11 bases of the junction unmatched. CDR3 residues: CASSVVSSGRWSSYNEQFF. As DNA, the CDR3 is TGTGCCAGCAGCGTGGTGTCTAGCGGGAGGTGGAGTTCCTACAATGAGCAGTTCTTC.

The chain recombines TRBV27 with TRBJ1-1; 9 bases agree with TRBD1. CDR3 length: 14 residues. The germline V gene encodes CDR1 MNHEY and CDR2 SMNVEV (reference sequence). V gave up 9 bases and J gave up 1 base; unmatched junction bases: 6. The CDR3: CASGTGTTNTEAFF. The DNA for the CDR3 is TGTGCCAGTGGGACAGGGACGACGAACACTGAAGCTTTCTTT.

The rearrangement links TRBV10-3 to TRBJ2-7; 15 nucleotides agree with TRBD2. In germline, CDR1 is ENHRY, CDR2 SYGVKD. The CDR3 extends over 16 amino acids. Germline trimming cut 6 bases from V and 6 bases from J; bases unmatched to any gene: 9. Here the CDR3 DNA reads TGTGCCATCAGGGGTGCCGGGACTAGCGGGGGGATCGAGCAGTACTTC. This codes for CAIRGAGTSGGIEQYF.

J is TRBJ2-7 and V is TRBV7-6, with 9 nucleotides matching TRBD1. V lost 4 bases, J lost 4 bases, and 11 bases stayed unmatched. Germline loops: CDR1 SGHVS, CDR2 FNYEAQ. CDR3 size: 16 residues. The CDR3 region has the DNA TGTGCCAGCAGCTCCCACCGGGACAGGGCCCCTTACGAGCAGTACTTC. Amino acids: CASSSHRDRAPYEQYF. Drawing the rest from reference TRBV7-6 and TRBJ2-7, the complete variable domain is GAGVSQSPRYKVTKRGQDVALRCDPISGHVSLYWYRQALGQGPEFLTYFNYEAQQDKSGLPNDRFSAERPEGSISTLTIQRTEQRDSAMYRCASSSHRDRAPYEQYFGPGTRLTVT.

J is TRBJ2-3 and V is TRBV18; D is unclear. Looked up from germline, CDR1 is KGHSH and CDR2 is LQKENI. The CDR3 is 13 residues long. Trimming left V 3 bases short and J 6 bases short, with 10 bases between. In DNA form, the CDR3 reads TGTGCCAGCTCACCCATTTCTAGGGATACGCAGTATTTT. Protein: CASSPISRDTQYF.